The rows below give T cell receptor beta chains drawn from one sample of a study of T cells in localized non-small cell lung cancer. Assay: immunoSEQ multiplex PCR; the TCRdb copy retains only in-frame clones and omits some. The table has under 35,000 clones, 85% to 95% seen once. Specimen: peripheral blood mononuclear cells, collected before any cancer treatment. The receptor set was obtained from a female donor at least 60 years old with stage II lung adenocarcinoma. The CDR3 runs from the conserved cysteine through the conserved F or W. A D gene is named only where the DNA matches it firmly. Clone size is not always given. Where it is, it says once, few, many or a class for expanded clones.

TRBD1 TRBJ2-7 TRBV5-1 . TGCGCCAGCAGCAGACAGGGTTCCTCCCTGAACTACGAGCAGTACTTC CASSRQGSSLNYEQYF
. TRBJ1-5 TRBV5-1 . TGCGCCAGCAGCTTGAAACCCAGTAGCAATCAGCCCCAGCATTTT CASSLKPSSNQPQHF
. TRBJ1-1 TRBV19 . TGTGCCAGTACCGACTTCGGGTCCGTCACTGAAGCTTTCTTT CASTDFGSVTEAFF
. TRBJ2-5 TRBV6-6 . TGTGCCAGCAGTTACTCGAGCCAGACCCAGTACTTC CASSYSSQTQYF
. TRBJ1-2 TRBV9 . TGTGCCAGCAGCGCCCGGGACGGCTATGGCTACACCTTC CASSARDGYGYTF
TRBD2 TRBJ2-2 TRBV7-3 . TGTGCCAGCAGCTTAGACCCTAGCGGGGTCGTTGGCACCGGGGAGCTGTTTTTT CASSLDPSGVVGTGELFF
. TRBJ1-1 TRBV5-1 once TGCGCCAGCAGCTTGGCCTCCATGAACACTGAAGCTTTCTTT CASSLASMNTEAFF
. TRBJ1-3 TRBV18 . TGTGCCAGTTTCGACAGAAACGGAAACACCATATATTTT CASFDRNGNTIYF
. TRBJ1-1 TRBV30 . TGTGCCTGGAGTGTACTTTCAAGGGAAGCTTTCTTT CAWSVLSREAFF
. TRBJ2-2 TRBV6-5 . TGTGCCAGCAGGGAGTTGGCCGGGGAGCTGTTTTTT CASRELAGELFF
. TRBJ1-1 TRBV28 once TGTGCCAGCAGCTGGGACACCAAAAATGAAGCTTTCTTT CASSWDTKNEAFF
. TRBJ2-7 TRBV10-1 . TGCGCCAGCAGTGACGGGGGCGTAGGGCCCTACGAGCAGTACTTC CASSDGGVGPYEQYF
TRBD1 TRBJ2-7 TRBV10-3 . TGTGCCATCAGTGAGGGACAGGGTGACCGGGAGCAGTACTTC CAISEGQGDREQYF
. TRBJ1-2 TRBV28 . TGTGCCAGCAGTCGACAGGACTACTATGGCTACACCTTC CASSRQDYYGYTF
. TRBJ1-1 TRBV18 . TGTGCCAGCTCACCAGAGGTTGGAGGGACTGAAGCTTTCTTT CASSPEVGGTEAFF
TRBD1 TRBJ2-7 TRBV5-4 . TGTGCCAGCAGCTTAAGGACAGGTAGTCCCTACGAGCAGTACTTC CASSLRTGSPYEQYF
TRBD1 TRBJ2-2 TRBV29-1 . TGCAGCGCCCTTTCAGGGGGCACCGGGGAGCTGTTTTTT CSALSGGTGELFF
TRBD1 TRBJ2-5 TRBV7-9 . TGTGCCAGCAGTACGAGGCCGGGACAGAAAGAGACCCAGTACTTC CASSTRPGQKETQYF
TRBD2 TRBJ2-7 TRBV6-1 once TGTGCCAGCAGTGAACTAACTGGGACTAGCGGGAGGGTGGGCTACGAGCAGTACTTC CASSELTGTSGRVGYEQYF
. TRBJ2-3 TRBV2 . TGTGCCAGCAGTGCTGGGACTTTGGGGGGCACAGATACGCAGTATTTT CASSAGTLGGTDTQYF
TRBD1 TRBJ2-1 TRBV5-4 . TGTGCCAGCAGCTTAGACGGGACAGGCAGCAATGAGCAGTTCTTC CASSLDGTGSNEQFF
TRBD2 TRBJ2-1 TRBV5-4 . TGTGCCAGCAGAGCGGGACTAGCGGGAGTCTATGAGCAGTTCTTC CASRAGLAGVYEQFF
TRBD2 TRBJ2-1 TRBV12-5 . TGTGCTAGTGGTTTGGTCGGGAAGGGGCTAGCGGGAGGTTCGGGCTACAATGAGCAGTTCTTC CASGLVGKGLAGGSGYNEQFF
TRBD1 TRBJ2-7 TRBV10-2 . TGCGCCAGCAGTGGCAGGGGGTCAAGCTCCTACGAGCAGTACTTC CASSGRGSSSYEQYF
. TRBJ1-5 TRBV6-6 once TGTGCCAGCAGTCCCGACCCCGGTCAGCCCCAGCATTTT CASSPDPGQPQHF
. TRBJ2-1 TRBV19 . TGTGCCAGTAGTATGGGTCTAGCGCCCTGGGATGAGCAGTTCTTC CASSMGLAPWDEQFF